The present entry profiles one TCR beta chain with its context. A single count supports this clone. Its specific antigen is unknown. Per-nucleotide qualities are absent, and no much larger clonotype sits a single base away. The sample comes from a study of shared clonotypes between healthy human individuals (TCRdb year 2020). Study-level background: Three men and a couple of women, aged 18 to 49 years, made up the cohort. Blood TCR repertoires of a handful of healthy adults were deeply sequenced to estimate repertoire size and the extent of clonotype sharing between individuals. To increase sequencing depth and limit assay-specific biases, different laboratories used diverse techniques to prepare libraries and sequence TCR repertoires. Leukapheresis yielded between about 0.8 and 8.9 billion PBMCs per donor.

The CDR3 spans 14 residues, from the cysteine through the phenylalanine. The DNA shown is the 42-base CDR3, in frame from base 1. Trimming leaves V shorter by 6 bases and J shorter by 4 bases, with the junction holding 5 bases beyond the gene matches. The germline V gene (reference sequence) gives CDR1 as LNHDA and CDR2 as SQIVND. Study-wide conclusions, independent of this receptor: Sampling was restricted to blood, and TCR repertoires in tissue are likely to differ from TCR repertoires in blood. Pairwise subsampling led to the expectation that sequencing depth would affect the degree of clonotype sharing among donors. The genetic and exposure-history diversity represented was limited by the small number of donors.

The donors were healthy, HIV-negative adults with no recently reported acute infections or vaccinations. Only Caucasian adults living in Nashville, Tennessee, USA were represented among the donors. For unsorted samples, some 90 million PBMCs were counted, and genomic DNA was extracted using the QIAamp DNA Blood Mini kit. Blood was obtained by leukapheresis, after which PBMCs were separated by Ficoll-Histopaque density gradient centrifugation and cryopreserved in liquid nitrogen vapor phase. Using the deep immunoSEQ assay, TCR CDR3 regions were amplified from genomic DNA by multiplex PCR. For each cell subset, the extracted genomic DNA was distributed evenly across all wells of several immunoSEQ 96-well plates, and each plate served as one replicate. For unsorted PBMC, approximately 0.3 ug genomic DNA, equal to approximately 30,000 T cell genomes, was loaded into each replicate PCR. Ten immunoSEQ deep assay plates were used to sequence the unsorted PBMC genomic DNA. Purified libraries were measured with a Qubit 3.0 fluorometer, size-checked on a Bioanalyzer 2100, and measured again with the KAPA Library Quantification kit. Every immunoSEQ 96-well plate was sequenced on a dedicated single-read 150-cycle Illumina NextSeq 550 flow cell. As for the authors' bioinformatics: Because the immunoSEQ output included only junctional sequences and no quality scores, the filtering could not be the same as the filtering used for full-length reads. Sequences were annotated with PyIR, a Python wrapper for IgBLAST v1.9, and V/J genes and CDR3 were assigned using IMGT germline references. Any read was removed if the V/J assignment was weak (E-value above 1e-6), the CDR3 was missing, or the read contained stop codons, out-of-frame junctions, or ambiguous translated residues. V3J clonotypes were defined by identical inferred V gene, J gene, and CDR3 amino acid sequence. To compute the percentage overlap between repertoires, the number of shared unique clonotypes was divided by the size of the smaller repertoire. Three approaches were used to assess repertoire richness: RTK rarefaction, the Chao1 estimator, and Recon v2.1 estimates of unobserved clonotypes. The source is immuneACCESS, and TCRdb retained only in-frame sequences with V and J called. Part of the clones is not carried over; for the studies checked, unresolved V genes explain less than half of this, and the remainder is unexplained. That table gives V, J and clone size, and the DNA gave D and trimming. In all, the sample holds about 480,000 clones, and over 60% of those were seen once. The ten largest make up under 15% of the sample.

Sequenced: PBMCs. This clonotype was obtained from a woman aged 40 to 49 in good health. Some clones in this sample may be carry-over from other donors' samples. The receptor chain draws on TRBV19 and TRBJ2-7, and TRBD2 aligns with 11 junction nucleotides. CDR3 protein: CASSPGTSGYEQYF. The DNA sequence is given as TGTGCCAGTAGCCCCGGGACTAGCGGTTACGAGCAGTACTTC.